The 21 T cell receptor beta chains reported below all come from one sample, sequenced in a study of T cell responses to AZD1222 COVID-19 vaccine. Assay used: immunoSEQ multiplex PCR; TCRdb lists only in-frame clones, some missing. In the table there are 80,000 or so clones, approximately 90% of which are singletons. The sequencing here drew on peripheral blood, taken on day 0 of AZD1222 vaccination. The receptors originated from an adult in good health.

V and J are TRBV6-6 and TRBJ2-7; 8 nucleotides match TRBD1. This CDR3 has 13 residues. The V gene end was trimmed by 6 bases and the J gene end by 5 bases; junction bases not matched to a gene: 6. Germline V lookup: CDR1 MNHNY, CDR2 SVGAGI (reference sequence). CDR3 DNA: TGTGCCAGCAGCGCGGACAGGGTGGACGAGCAGTACTTC. This encodes CASSADRVDEQYF.

This rearrangement joins TRBV6-5 to TRBJ1-5; D gene ambiguous. V dropped 7 bases and J dropped 2 bases, with 12 bases sitting between them. Germline V gene sequence: CDR1 MNHEY, CDR2 SVGAGI. The CDR3 sequence is 14 residues long. CDR3 nucleotides: TGTGCCAGCAATGGGCAATATGGCAATCAGCCCCAGCATTTT. Translated: CASNGQYGNQPQHF.

V and J are TRBV6-5 and TRBJ1-5; tentatively, D is TRBD1 (6 bases). The CDR3 covers 15 residues. The germline CDR1 and CDR2 sequences are MNHEY and SVGAGI. The V end was cut by 5 bases, the J end by 3 bases, with 14 bases between. The CDR3 sequence is CASSTQGSDNQPQHF. CDR3 nucleotide sequence: TGTGCCAGCAGTACCCAGGGGTCTGACAATCAGCCCCAGCATTTT.

J is TRBJ2-5 and V is TRBV6-5; D possibly corresponds to TRBD2 (5 bases). Trimming removed 2 bases at V and 1 base at J, with 8 bases between. Germline V gives CDR1 MNHEY, CDR2 SVGAGI. This CDR3 is 14 amino acids long. This CDR3 is CASSYGRLQETQYF. CDR3 sequence (DNA): TGTGCCAGCAGTTACGGGAGACTCCAAGAGACCCAGTACTTC.

The chain employs TRBV6-5 and TRBJ1-5, with TRBD1 as a possible D gene (6 bases). The CDR3 is made up of 14 amino acids. Germline-derived CDR1 and CDR2 are MNHEY and SVGAGI. V lost 5 bases to trimming and J lost 5 bases, with 13 bases between them. In nucleotides, the CDR3 is TGTGCCAGCAGTACAAGACCAGGGGATCAGCCCCAGCATTTT. This gives the protein CASSTRPGDQPQHF.

This clone was observed a single time. The rearrangement uses TRBV7-6 and TRBJ2-1; D is perhaps TRBD2 (5 bases). V was pared by 0 bases and J by 4 bases, with 7 bases between. From germline, CDR1 is SGHVS and CDR2 FNYEAQ. The CDR3 is 14 residues long. DNA for the CDR3: TGTGCCAGCAGCTTAGCCGGCGGGTACAATGAGCAGTTCTTC. This gives the protein CASSLAGGYNEQFF.

This chain links TRBV11-2 with TRBJ2-1, with TRBD2 identical over 10 bases. V trimming: 0 bases; J trimming: 7 bases; junction bases outside the gene matches: 6. Germline CDR1 and CDR2: SGHAT and FQNNGV. The CDR3 length is 16 residues. For the CDR3, the DNA is TGTGCCAGCAGCTTAGATGGGGCTAGCGGGGGAAATGAGCAGTTCTTC. It specifies CASSLDGASGGNEQFF.

The CDR3 DNA sequence: TGTGCCAGCACCCGAGGGGGGGGGATTTACGAGCAGTACTTC. Amino acids: CASTRGGGIYEQYF. The rearrangement joins TRBV5-4 to TRBJ2-7, with D perhaps matching TRBD2 (7 bases). Germline V gene sequence: CDR1 SGHNT, CDR2 YYREEE (reference sequence). Trimming shortened V by 6 bases and J by 4 bases, and 17 bases separated the two germline ends. The CDR3 has 14 residues.

V gene TRBV5-6 combines with J gene TRBJ1-2; 9 bases align to TRBD1. Trimming at V came to 4 bases and at J to 4 bases, leaving 8 bases not matched to a gene. CDR1 and CDR2 (germline): SGHDT, YYEEEE. The CDR3 runs to 15 residues. The CDR3 loop reads CASSRASTGGYGYTF. CDR3 sequence (DNA): TGTGCCAGCAGCAGGGCGTCGACAGGGGGCTATGGCTACACCTTC.

The chain combines TRBV6-2 or TRBV6-3 with TRBJ2-2, with D perhaps TRBD1 or TRBD2 (5 bases each). This CDR3 is 15 amino acids long. The germline V gene encodes CDR1 MNHEY and CDR2 SVGEGT. With 0 bases removed from V and 5 bases from J, the gap between germline ends came to 10 bases. CDR3 sequence: CASSYSGVGTGELFF. The DNA of the CDR3 is TGTGCCAGCAGTTACTCGGGGGTCGGGACCGGGGAGCTGTTTTTT.

This rearrangement joins TRBV2 to TRBJ2-1; TRBD1 might be the D (7 bases). Germline lookup yields CDR1 SNHLY and CDR2 FYNNEI. Trimming left V 6 bases short and J 12 bases short, with 12 bases between. This CDR3 has 11 residues. The CDR3 bases are TGTGCCAGCAGGCGGGACAGCGGGCAGTTCTTC. It is translated as CASRRDSGQFF. Using reference TRBV2 and TRBJ2-1 for the parts outside the CDR3, the full variable domain is EPEVTQTPSHQVTQMGQEVILRCVPISNHLYFYWYRQILGQKVEFLVSFYNNEISEKSEIFDDQFSVERPDGSNFTLKIRSTKLEDSAMYFCASRRDSGQFFGPGTRLTVL.

The rearrangement links TRBV30 to TRBJ1-1, with no clear D. This CDR3 spans 12 amino acids. V was cut by 8 bases and J by 1 base, with 11 bases left in between. Germline CDR1 and CDR2: GTSNPN and SVGIG (reference sequence). In DNA form, the CDR3 reads TGTGCCCTTGGTAAGGGGAACACTGAAGCTTTCTTT. Its translation is CALGKGNTEAFF.

The chain is built from TRBV19 and TRBJ1-2; D unresolved. Looked up from germline, CDR1 is LNHDA and CDR2 is SQIVND (reference sequence). V gave up 3 bases and J gave up 8 bases, with 13 bases separating them. The CDR3 spans 13 residues. In DNA form, the CDR3 reads TGTGCCAGTAGTATGTCCGGAAGCTCCGGCTACACCTTC. Protein: CASSMSGSSGYTF.

The rearrangement joins TRBV12-5 to TRBJ2-1; unclear D gene. The V gene lost 0 bases and the J gene lost 5 bases, with 14 bases spanning the gap. CDR1 and CDR2 from the germline V gene are LGHNT and FRNRAP. This CDR3 has 16 amino acids. The CDR3 nucleotides read TGTGCTAGTGGTTTGGTACGAAGTTCCTACGACAATGAGCAGTTCTTC. Translation: CASGLVRSSYDNEQFF.

This rearrangement joins TRBV19 to TRBJ1-2; tentatively, D is TRBD1 (6 bases). V shed 4 bases and J shed 6 bases, with 12 bases lying between them. Germline V gene data show CDR1 as LNHDA and CDR2 as SQIVND (reference sequence). The length of the CDR3 is 13 residues. CDR3 amino acids: CASSSTGRNGYTF. CDR3 coding DNA: TGTGCCAGTAGTAGCACAGGGAGGAATGGCTACACCTTC.

This sequence joins TRBV19 and TRBJ1-3; 8 bases are shared with TRBD1. CDR3 length equals 15 residues. V lost 5 bases and J lost 4; bases outside the gene matches: 7. CDR1 LNHDA and CDR2 SQIVND come from the germline V gene (reference sequence). This CDR3 reads CASSLSQGGGNTIYF. The CDR3 region has the DNA TGTGCCAGTAGTCTGTCACAGGGGGGAGGAAACACCATATATTTT.

This chain links TRBV9 with TRBJ2-3; no definite D call. Trimming removed 0 bases at V and 2 bases at J, with 13 bases between. Germline loops: CDR1 SGDLS, CDR2 YYNGEE. CDR3 length equals 16 residues. CDR3 bases: TGTGCCAGCAGCGTAGAGGTAGAAGGGTCCACAGATACGCAGTATTTT. This sequence encodes CASSVEVEGSTDTQYF.

This chain connects TRBV14 to TRBJ2-1, with 7 bases that match TRBD2. Germline lookup yields CDR1 SGHDN and CDR2 FVKESK. The junction had 8 bases not matched to a gene; V was cut back by 4 bases and J by 11 bases. The CDR3 has 13 residues. CDR3 protein: CASSPQTGTKQFF. The CDR3 DNA sequence: TGTGCCAGCAGCCCCCAAACCGGGACTAAGCAGTTCTTC. The variable domain in full, completed from reference TRBV14 and TRBJ2-1, reads EAGVTQFPSHSVIEKGQTVTLRCDPISGHDNLYWYRRVMGKEIKFLLHFVKESKQDESGMPNNRFLAERTGGTYSTLKVQPAELEDSGVYFCASSPQTGTKQFFGPGTRLTVL.

V gene TRBV18 combines with J gene TRBJ1-6; 8 nucleotides match TRBD1. The CDR3 consists of 15 residues. Trimming cost V 6 bases and J 5 bases; bases outside gene matches: 6. Germline V gene lookup returns CDR1 KGHSH and CDR2 LQKENI. The CDR3 sequence is CASSGQGENNSPLHF. DNA for the CDR3: TGTGCCAGCTCCGGACAGGGCGAGAATAATTCACCCCTCCACTTT.

The rearrangement uses TRBV2 and TRBJ1-1; D is perhaps TRBD1 (5 bases). The germline V gene encodes CDR1 SNHLY and CDR2 FYNNEI. The CDR3 is 14 amino acids. V dropped 4 bases and J dropped 5 bases, with 14 bases sitting between them. The CDR3: CASSAQGLGTEAFF. CDR3 DNA: TGTGCCAGCAGTGCCCAGGGACTGGGGACTGAAGCTTTCTTT.

The chain carries TRBV6-5 and TRBJ2-7, with D maybe TRBD1 (6 bases). The CDR3 sequence is 14 residues long. V was pared by 6 bases and J by 6 bases, with 18 bases between. In germline, CDR1 is MNHEY, CDR2 SVGAGI. CDR3 nucleotides: TGTGCCAGCAGGAGGGCAGCAGGGGCCGGCGAGCAGTACTTC. This encodes CASRRAAGAGEQYF.